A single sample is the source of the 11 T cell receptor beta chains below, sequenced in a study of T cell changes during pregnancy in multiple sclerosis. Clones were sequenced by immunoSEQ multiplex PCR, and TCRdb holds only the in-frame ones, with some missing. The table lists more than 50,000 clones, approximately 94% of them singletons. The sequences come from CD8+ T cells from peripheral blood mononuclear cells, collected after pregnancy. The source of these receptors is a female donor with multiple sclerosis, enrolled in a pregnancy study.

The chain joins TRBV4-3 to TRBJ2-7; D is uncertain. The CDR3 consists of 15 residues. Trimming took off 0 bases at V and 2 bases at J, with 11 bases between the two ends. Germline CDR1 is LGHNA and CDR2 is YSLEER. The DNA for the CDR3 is TGCGCCAGCAGCCAAGATGACTCCGCCGCCTACGAGCAGTACTTC. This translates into CASSQDDSAAYEQYF.

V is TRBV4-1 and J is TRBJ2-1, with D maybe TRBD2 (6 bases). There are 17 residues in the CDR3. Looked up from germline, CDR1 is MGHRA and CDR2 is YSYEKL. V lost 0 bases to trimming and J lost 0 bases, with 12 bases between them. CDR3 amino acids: CASSQDSWEDSYNEQFF. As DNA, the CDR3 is TGCGCCAGCAGCCAAGATTCGTGGGAGGACTCCTACAATGAGCAGTTCTTC.

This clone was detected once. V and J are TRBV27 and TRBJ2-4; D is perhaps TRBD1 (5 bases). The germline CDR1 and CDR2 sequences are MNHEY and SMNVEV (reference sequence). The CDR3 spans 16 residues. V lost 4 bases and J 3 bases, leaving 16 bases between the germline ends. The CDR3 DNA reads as TGTGCCAGCAGTTCACCGAATGGGGCAGGCAAAAACATTCAGTACTTC. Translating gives CASSSPNGAGKNIQYF.

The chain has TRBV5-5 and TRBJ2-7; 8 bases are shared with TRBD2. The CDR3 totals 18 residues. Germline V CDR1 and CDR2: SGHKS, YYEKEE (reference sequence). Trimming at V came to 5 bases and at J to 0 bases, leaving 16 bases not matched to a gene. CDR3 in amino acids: CASRLTSGKYLSSYEQYF. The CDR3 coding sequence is TGTGCCAGCAGGCTCACTAGCGGCAAATACTTGAGCTCCTACGAGCAGTACTTC.

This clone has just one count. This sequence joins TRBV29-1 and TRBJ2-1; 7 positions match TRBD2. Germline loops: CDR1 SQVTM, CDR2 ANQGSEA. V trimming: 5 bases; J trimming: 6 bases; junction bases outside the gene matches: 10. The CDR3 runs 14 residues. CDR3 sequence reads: CSVTGLVPGNEQFF. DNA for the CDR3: TGCAGCGTTACAGGACTAGTCCCGGGCAATGAGCAGTTCTTC.

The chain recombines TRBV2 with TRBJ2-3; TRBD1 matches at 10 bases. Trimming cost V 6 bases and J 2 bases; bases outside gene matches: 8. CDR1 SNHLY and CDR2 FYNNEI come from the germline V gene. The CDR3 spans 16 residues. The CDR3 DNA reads TGTGCCAGCAGGACCCTGGACAGGGGGTTCACAGATACGCAGTATTTT. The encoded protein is CASRTLDRGFTDTQYF.

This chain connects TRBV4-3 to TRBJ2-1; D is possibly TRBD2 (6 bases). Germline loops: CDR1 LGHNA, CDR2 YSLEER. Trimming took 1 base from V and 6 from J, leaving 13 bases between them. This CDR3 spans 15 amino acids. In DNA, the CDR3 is TGCGCCAGCAGCCAAGGGGACTCTAGCCGCAATGAGCAGTTCTTC. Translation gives CASSQGDSSRNEQFF.

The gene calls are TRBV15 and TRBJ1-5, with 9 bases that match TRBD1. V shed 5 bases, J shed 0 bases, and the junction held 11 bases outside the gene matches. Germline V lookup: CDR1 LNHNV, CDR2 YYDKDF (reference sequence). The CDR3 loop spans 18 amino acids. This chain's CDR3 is CATSRSVGQGNSNQPQHF. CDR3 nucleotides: TGTGCCACCAGCCGTTCGGTGGGACAGGGTAATAGCAATCAGCCCCAGCATTTT. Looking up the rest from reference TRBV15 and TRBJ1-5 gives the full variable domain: DAMVIQNPRYQVTQFGKPVTLSCSQTLNHNVMYWYQQKSSQAPKLLFHYYDKDFNNEADTPDNFQSRRPNTSFCFLDIRSPGLGDTAMYLCATSRSVGQGNSNQPQHFGDGTRLSIL.

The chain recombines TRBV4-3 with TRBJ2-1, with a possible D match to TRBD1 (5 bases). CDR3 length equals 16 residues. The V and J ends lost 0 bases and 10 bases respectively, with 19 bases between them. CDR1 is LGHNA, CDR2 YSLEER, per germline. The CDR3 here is CASSQDYWSSRTEQFF. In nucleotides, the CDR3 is TGCGCCAGCAGCCAAGATTATTGGTCATCGAGGACAGAGCAGTTCTTC.

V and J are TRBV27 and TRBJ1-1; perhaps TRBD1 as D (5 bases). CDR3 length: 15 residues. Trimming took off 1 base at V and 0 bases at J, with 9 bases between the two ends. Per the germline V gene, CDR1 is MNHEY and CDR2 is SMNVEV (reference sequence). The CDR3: CASSLFRGMNTEAFF. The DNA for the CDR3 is TGTGCCAGCAGTTTATTCCGGGGGATGAACACTGAAGCTTTCTTT.

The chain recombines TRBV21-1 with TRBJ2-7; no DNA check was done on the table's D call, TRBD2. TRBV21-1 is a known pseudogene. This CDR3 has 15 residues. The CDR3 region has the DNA TGTGCCAGCAGCAAACTGGAGAGCGGGATCTACGAGCAGTACTTC. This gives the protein CASSKLESGIYEQYF.